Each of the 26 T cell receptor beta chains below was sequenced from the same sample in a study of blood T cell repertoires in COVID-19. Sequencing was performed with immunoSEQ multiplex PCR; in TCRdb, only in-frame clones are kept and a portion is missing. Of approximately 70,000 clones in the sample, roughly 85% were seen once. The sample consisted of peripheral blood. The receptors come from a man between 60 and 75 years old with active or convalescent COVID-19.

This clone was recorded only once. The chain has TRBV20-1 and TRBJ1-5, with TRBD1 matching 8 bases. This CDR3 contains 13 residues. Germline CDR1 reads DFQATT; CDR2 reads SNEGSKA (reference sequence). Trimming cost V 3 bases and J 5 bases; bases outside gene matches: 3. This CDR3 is CSASETGDQPQHF. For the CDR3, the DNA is TGCAGTGCTAGTGAGACAGGGGATCAGCCCCAGCATTTT.

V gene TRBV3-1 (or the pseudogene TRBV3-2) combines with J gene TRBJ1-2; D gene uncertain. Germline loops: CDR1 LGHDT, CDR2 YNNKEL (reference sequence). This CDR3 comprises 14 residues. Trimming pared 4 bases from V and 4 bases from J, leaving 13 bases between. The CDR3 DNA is TGTGCCAGCAGCCTTCAGAGAGGGTCCTATGGCTACACCTTC. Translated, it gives CASSLQRGSYGYTF.

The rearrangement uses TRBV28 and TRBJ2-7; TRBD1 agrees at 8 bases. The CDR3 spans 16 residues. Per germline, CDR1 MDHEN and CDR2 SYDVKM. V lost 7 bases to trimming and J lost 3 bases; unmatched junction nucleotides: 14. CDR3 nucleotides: TGTGCCAGCATACAGGGGGGTACTTACTTACTCTACGAGCAGTACTTC. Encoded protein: CASIQGGTYLLYEQYF.

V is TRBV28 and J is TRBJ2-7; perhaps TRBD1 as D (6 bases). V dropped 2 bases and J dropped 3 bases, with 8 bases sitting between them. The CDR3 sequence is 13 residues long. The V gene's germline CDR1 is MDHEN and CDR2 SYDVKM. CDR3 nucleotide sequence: TGTGCCAGCAGTTTAGGACAGTTCTACGAGCAGTACTTC. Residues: CASSLGQFYEQYF.

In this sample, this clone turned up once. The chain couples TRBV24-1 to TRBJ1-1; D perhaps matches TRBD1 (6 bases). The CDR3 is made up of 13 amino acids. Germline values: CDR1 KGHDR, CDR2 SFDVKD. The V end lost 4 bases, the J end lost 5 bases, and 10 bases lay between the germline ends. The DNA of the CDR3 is TGTGCCACCAGTGAGGGGACAATGACTGAAGCTTTCTTT. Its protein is CATSEGTMTEAFF.

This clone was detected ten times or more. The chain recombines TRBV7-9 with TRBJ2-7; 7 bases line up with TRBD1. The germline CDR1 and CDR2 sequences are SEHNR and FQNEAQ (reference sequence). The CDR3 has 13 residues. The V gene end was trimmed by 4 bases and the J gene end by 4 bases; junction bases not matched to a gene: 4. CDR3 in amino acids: CASSSGGKYEQYF. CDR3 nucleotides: TGTGCCAGCAGCTCAGGGGGAAAGTACGAGCAGTACTTC.

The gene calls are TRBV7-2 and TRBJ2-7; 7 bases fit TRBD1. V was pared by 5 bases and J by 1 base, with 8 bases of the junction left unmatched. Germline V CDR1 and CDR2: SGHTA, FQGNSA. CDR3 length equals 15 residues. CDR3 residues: CASSPRQGVSYEQYF. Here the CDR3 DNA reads TGTGCCAGCAGCCCCAGACAGGGAGTATCCTACGAGCAGTACTTC.

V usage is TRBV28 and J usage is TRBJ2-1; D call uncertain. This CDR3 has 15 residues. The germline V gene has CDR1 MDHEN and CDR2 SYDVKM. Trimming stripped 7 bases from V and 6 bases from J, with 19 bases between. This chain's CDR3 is CASTPGISLGNEQFF. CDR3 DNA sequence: TGTGCCAGCACTCCAGGCATTTCCTTAGGCAATGAGCAGTTCTTC.

The CDR3, as DNA: TGTGCCAGCAGTGAAAAGAGAGGGGGTGGTCAGCCCCAGCATTTT. Its protein is CASSEKRGGGQPQHF. The chain employs TRBV2 and TRBJ1-5; the D gene is possibly TRBD1 (6 bases). Trimming removed 2 bases at V and 6 bases at J, with 14 bases between. The CDR3 is made up of 15 amino acids. Germline V gene lookup returns CDR1 SNHLY and CDR2 FYNNEI.

This CDR3 reads CASSQDPGRGTYGYTF. The CDR3, as DNA: TGTGCCAGCAGCCAAGATCCAGGGCGGGGTACCTATGGCTACACCTTC. The gene calls are TRBV3-1 (or the pseudogene TRBV3-2) and TRBJ1-2; tentatively, D is TRBD1 (5 bases). V lost 0 bases, J lost 4 bases, and 15 bases lay in between. The CDR3 is made up of 16 amino acids. The germline CDR1 and CDR2 sequences are LGHDT and YNNKEL (reference sequence).

CDR3 bases: TGTGCCAGCAGCCAAAGGACTAGCGGGGGGACGCAGTATTTT. Translating it yields CASSQRTSGGTQYF. The rearrangement links TRBV3-1 (or the pseudogene TRBV3-2) to TRBJ2-3; 14 bases align to TRBD2. Trimming removed 2 bases from V and 9 bases from J; junction bases left unmatched: 1. In germline, CDR1 is LGHDT, CDR2 YNNKEL (reference sequence). This CDR3 is 14 amino acids long.

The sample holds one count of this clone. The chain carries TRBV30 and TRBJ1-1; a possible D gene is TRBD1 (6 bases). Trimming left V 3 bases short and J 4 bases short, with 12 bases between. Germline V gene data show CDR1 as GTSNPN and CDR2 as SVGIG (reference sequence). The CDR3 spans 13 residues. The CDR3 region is CAWSRGPRTEAFF. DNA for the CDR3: TGTGCCTGGAGCAGGGGCCCCCGCACTGAAGCTTTCTTT.

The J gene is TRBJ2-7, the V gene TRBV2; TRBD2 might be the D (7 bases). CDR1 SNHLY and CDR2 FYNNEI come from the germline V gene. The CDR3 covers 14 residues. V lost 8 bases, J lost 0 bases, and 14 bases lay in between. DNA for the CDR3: TGTGCCAGCCGTAGGGGGGGTGCCTCCTACGAGCAGTACTTC. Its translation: CASRRGGASYEQYF. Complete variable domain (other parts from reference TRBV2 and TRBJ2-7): EPEVTQTPSHQVTQMGQEVILRCVPISNHLYFYWYRQILGQKVEFLVSFYNNEISEKSEIFDDQFSVERPDGSNFTLKIRSTKLEDSAMYFCASRRGGASYEQYFGPGTRLTVT.

The CDR3 nucleotides are TGTGCCAGCCTAGCGGGGCAAGAGACCCAGTACTTC. Protein: CASLAGQETQYF. This sequence joins TRBV2 and TRBJ2-5; 9 nucleotides agree with TRBD2. Germline CDR1 and CDR2: SNHLY and FYNNEI. V shed 8 bases, J shed 2 bases, and the junction held 0 bases outside the gene matches. The CDR3 is 12 amino acids.

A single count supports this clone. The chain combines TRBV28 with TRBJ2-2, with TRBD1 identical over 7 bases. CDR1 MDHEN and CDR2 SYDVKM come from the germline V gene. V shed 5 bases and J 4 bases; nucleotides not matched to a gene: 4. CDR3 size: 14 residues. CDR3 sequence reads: CASSQGQFTGELFF. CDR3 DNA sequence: TGTGCCAGCAGTCAGGGACAGTTCACCGGGGAGCTGTTTTTT.

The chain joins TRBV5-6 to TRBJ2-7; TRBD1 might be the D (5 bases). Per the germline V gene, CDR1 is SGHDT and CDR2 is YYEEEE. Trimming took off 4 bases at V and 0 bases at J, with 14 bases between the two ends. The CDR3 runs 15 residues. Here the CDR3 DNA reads TGTGCCAGCAGCCCGACAGTTCTAACCTCCTACGAGCAGTACTTC. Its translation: CASSPTVLTSYEQYF.

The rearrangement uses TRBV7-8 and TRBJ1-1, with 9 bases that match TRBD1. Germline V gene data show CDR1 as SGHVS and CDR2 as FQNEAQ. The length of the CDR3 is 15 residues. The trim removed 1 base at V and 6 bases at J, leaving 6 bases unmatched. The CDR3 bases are TGTGCCAGCAGCTTAGTCTTACAGGGGGCCGCTGAAGCTTTCTTT. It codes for CASSLVLQGAAEAFF. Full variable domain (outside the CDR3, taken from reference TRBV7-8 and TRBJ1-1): GAGVSQSPRYKVAKRGQDVALRCDPISGHVSLFWYQQALGQGPEFLTYFQNEAQLDKSGLPSDRFFAERPEGSVSTLKIQRTQQEDSAVYLCASSLVLQGAAEAFFGQGTRLTVV.

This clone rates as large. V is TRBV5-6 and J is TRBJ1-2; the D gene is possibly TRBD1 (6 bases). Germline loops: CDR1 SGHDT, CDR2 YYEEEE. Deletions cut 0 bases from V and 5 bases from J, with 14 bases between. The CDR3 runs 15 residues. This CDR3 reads CASSLARGTGYGYTF. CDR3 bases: TGTGCCAGCAGCTTGGCTAGGGGGACCGGATATGGCTACACCTTC.

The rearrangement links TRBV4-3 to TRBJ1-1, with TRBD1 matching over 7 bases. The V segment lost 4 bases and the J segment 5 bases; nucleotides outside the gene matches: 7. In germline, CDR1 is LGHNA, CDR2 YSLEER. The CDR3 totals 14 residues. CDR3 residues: CASSPGGGGTEAFF. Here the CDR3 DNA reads TGCGCCAGCAGCCCAGGGGGAGGCGGTACTGAAGCTTTCTTT.

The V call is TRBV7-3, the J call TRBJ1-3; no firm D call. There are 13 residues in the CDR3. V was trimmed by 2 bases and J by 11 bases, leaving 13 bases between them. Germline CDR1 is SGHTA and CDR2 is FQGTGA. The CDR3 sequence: CASSLGPDFSIYF. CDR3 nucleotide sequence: TGTGCCAGCAGCTTAGGGCCCGATTTCTCCATATATTTT.

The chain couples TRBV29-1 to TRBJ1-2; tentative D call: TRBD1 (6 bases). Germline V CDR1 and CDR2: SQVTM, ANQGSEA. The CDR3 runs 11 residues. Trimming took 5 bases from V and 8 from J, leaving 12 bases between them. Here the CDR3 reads CSVNRAGGYTF. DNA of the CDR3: TGCAGCGTTAACAGGGCTGGAGGCTACACCTTC.

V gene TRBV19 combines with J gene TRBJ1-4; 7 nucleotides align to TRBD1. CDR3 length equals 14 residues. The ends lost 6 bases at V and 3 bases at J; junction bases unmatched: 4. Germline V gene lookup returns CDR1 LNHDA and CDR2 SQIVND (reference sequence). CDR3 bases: TGTGCCAGTAGCGGAACAGGGGCTAATGAAAAACTGTTTTTT. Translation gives CASSGTGANEKLFF. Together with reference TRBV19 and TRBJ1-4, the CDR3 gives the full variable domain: DGGITQSPKYLFRKEGQNVTLSCEQNLNHDAMYWYRQDPGQGLRLIYYSQIVNDFQKGDIAEGYSVSREKKESFPLTVTSAQKNPTAFYLCASSGTGANEKLFFGSGTQLSVL.

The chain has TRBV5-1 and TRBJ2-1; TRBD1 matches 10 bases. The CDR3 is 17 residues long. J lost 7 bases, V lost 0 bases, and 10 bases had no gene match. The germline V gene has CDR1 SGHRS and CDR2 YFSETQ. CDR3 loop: CASSLGLGTGVKNEQFF. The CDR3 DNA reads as TGCGCCAGCAGCTTGGGGTTAGGGACAGGGGTTAAAAATGAGCAGTTCTTC.

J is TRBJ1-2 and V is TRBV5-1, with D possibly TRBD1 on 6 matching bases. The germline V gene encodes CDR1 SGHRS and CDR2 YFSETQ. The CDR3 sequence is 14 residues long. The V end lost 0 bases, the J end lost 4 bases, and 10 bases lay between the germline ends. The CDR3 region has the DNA TGCGCCAGCAGCTTGGACAGGGTTTCCTATGGCTACACCTTC. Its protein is CASSLDRVSYGYTF.

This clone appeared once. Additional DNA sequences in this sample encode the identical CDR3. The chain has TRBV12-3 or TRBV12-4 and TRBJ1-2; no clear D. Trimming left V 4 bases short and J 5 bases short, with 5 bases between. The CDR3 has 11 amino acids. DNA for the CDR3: TGTGCCAGCAGTTCCTCGTATGGCTACACCTTC. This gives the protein CASSSSYGYTF.

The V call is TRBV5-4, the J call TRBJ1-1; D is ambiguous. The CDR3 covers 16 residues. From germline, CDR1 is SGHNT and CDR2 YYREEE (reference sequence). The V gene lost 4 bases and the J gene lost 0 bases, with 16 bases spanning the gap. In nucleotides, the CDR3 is TGTGCCAGCAGCCCCCTTGGGGAGTACATGAACACTGAAGCTTTCTTT. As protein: CASSPLGEYMNTEAFF.